This T cell receptor beta chain is from a study of T-cell reconstitution after alpha-beta-depleted transplantation in children. The library targeted TCRbeta and was prepared with unique molecular identifiers. TCRdb passed the PCR reads through MiXCR, listing each CDR3 protein once. The data contain hundreds of thousands of distinct CDR3 sequences, about 15% of them singletons. This CDR3 comprises 12 residues. The V gene's germline CDR1 is LNHNV and CDR2 YYDKDF (reference sequence). V lost 8 bases to trimming and J lost 0 bases, with 8 bases between them. There are a few counts of this clonotype. This clonotype originated in a male patient between 2 and 10 years old who had a stem cell transplant for acute lymphoblastic leukemia, so the T cells may come from the graft donor. This rearrangement joins TRBV15 to TRBJ2-7, with a weak D call TRBD1 (5 bases). The material sequenced was PBMCs, mostly from graft donor cells, taken 360 days after TCRalphabeta/CD19-depleted stem cell transplant. CDR3 sequence: CATRQSSYEQYF. CDR3 nucleotides: TGTGCCACCCGACAGAGCTCCTACGAGCAGTACTTC.